Each of the 30 T cell receptor beta chains below was sequenced from the same sample in a study of T cell clonality in common variable immunodeficiency. Here immunoSEQ multiplex PCR was the method, and the copy in TCRdb shows in-frame clones only, minus some. The sample is made up of roughly 79,000 clones, none counted only once. The sample was peripheral blood mononuclear cells. Source of these receptors: a person between 18 and 70 years old in good health.

Regarding this clone: From the germline J gene comes the end of the CDR3, since the read stops 3 residues before it. The chain couples TRBV5-1 to TRBJ2-7; D remains unclear. Germline V gene sequence: CDR1 SGHRS, CDR2 YFSETQ. V shed 4 bases and J shed 3 bases, with 17 bases lying between them. The CDR3 is made up of 15 amino acids. The sequenced part of the CDR3 DNA is TGCGCCAGCAGCCCGACCTACAGCCCAAACTACGAG. Protein: CASSPTYSPNYE. The complete CDR3 protein is CASSPTYSPNYEQYF.

This clone has a count of ten or more. The part of the CDR3 DNA that was read is TGCAGTGCTATTCGGCCCCGAGGGGACTCCTACGAG. It yields the protein CSAIRPRGDSYE. The entire CDR3 is CSAIRPRGDSYEQYF. The rearrangement links TRBV20-1 to TRBJ2-7, with D possibly called TRBD1 or TRBD2 (5 bases each). Coverage ceases 3 residues before the CDR3 finishes, and the germline J gene fills in the end. V dropped 4 bases and J dropped 0 bases, with 16 bases sitting between them. Germline V gene lookup returns CDR1 DFQATT and CDR2 SNEGSKA (reference sequence). This CDR3 has 15 amino acids.

Details on this clone: A much larger clone differs by one base, so this may be a read error. Sequencing ends 3 residues short of the CDR3 end; the germline J gene provides the rest. At the DNA level, this CDR3 is encoded by other sequences in the same sample as well. J is TRBJ2-1 and V is TRBV5-1; D perhaps matches TRBD2 (6 bases). Germline V gene sequence: CDR1 SGHRS, CDR2 YFSETQ. V was pared by 0 bases and J by 5 bases, with 9 bases between. The CDR3 runs to 14 residues. This CDR3 is CASSLGLADNEQFF. The sequenced part of the CDR3 DNA is TGCGCCAGCAGCTTGGGGTTAGCGGACAATGAG.

At least ten counts were recorded for this clone. The CDR3 DNA, read in part, is TGCGCCAGCAGCTTGTTGGCAGGGAGAGCCGGGGAG. It yields the protein CASSLLAGRAGE. Given in full, the CDR3 is CASSLLAGRAGELFF. V is TRBV5-1 and J is TRBJ2-2; the D gene could be TRBD1 or TRBD2 (5 bases each). The read gets to within 3 residues of the CDR3 end, and the germline J gene fills in the rest. Germline-derived CDR1 and CDR2 are SGHRS and YFSETQ. V dropped 1 base and J dropped 6 bases, with 13 bases sitting between them. The CDR3 covers 15 residues.

The table lists this clone with many counts. The CDR3 end falls 3 residues outside the read, so it is completed with the germline J gene. This chain joins TRBV19 and TRBJ2-1, with 11 bases fitting TRBD1. The CDR3 totals 15 residues. Trimming cost V 6 bases and J 5 bases; bases outside gene matches: 6. Germline CDR1 and CDR2: LNHDA and SQIVND (reference sequence). Partial CDR3 DNA: TGTGCCAGTAGCTTCCGGGACAGGGGGGACAATGAG. This codes for CASSFRDRGDNE. The entire CDR3 protein reads CASSFRDRGDNEQFF. Filled out from reference TRBV19 and TRBJ2-1, the complete variable domain reads DGGITQSPKYLFRKEGQNVTLSCEQNLNHDAMYWYRQDPGQGLRLIYYSQIVNDFQKGDIAEGYSVSREKKESFPLTVTSAQKNPTAFYLCASSFRDRGDNEQFFGPGTRLTVL.

This clone was seen at least ten times. CDR3 in amino acids: CASSGRGSYEQYF. The CDR3 DNA, read in part, is TGTGCCTCTAGCGGGAGGGGCTCCTACGAG. The rearrangement uses TRBV30 and TRBJ2-7; 12 nucleotides match TRBD2. Read data end 3 residues before the CDR3 end; the end is taken from the germline J gene. Germline V gene sequence: CDR1 GTSNPN, CDR2 SVGIG (reference sequence). This CDR3 is 13 amino acids long. V lost 7 bases, J lost 0 bases, and 1 base stayed unmatched.

This clone was seen many times. The read gets to within 3 residues of the CDR3 end, and the germline J gene fills in the rest. V is TRBV4-1 and J is TRBJ2-5, with D maybe TRBD1 (5 bases). The V gene's germline CDR1 is MGHRA and CDR2 YSYEKL. Trimming left V 0 bases short and J 1 base short, with 18 bases between. The CDR3 has 18 amino acids. The part of the CDR3 DNA that was read is TGCGCCAGCAGCCAAGAACCATCACTTTTTCAGGGCCAAGAGACC. Protein sequence: CASSQEPSLFQGQET. The CDR3, in full, reads CASSQEPSLFQGQETQYF.

This clone was detected a few times. The read ends 3 residues early relative to the CDR3; the germline J gene fills the gap. V is TRBV27 and J is TRBJ2-7; 7 bases line up with TRBD1. This CDR3 region has 13 residues. Trimming cost V 2 bases and J 3 bases; bases outside gene matches: 1. Germline assignment: CDR1 MNHEY and CDR2 SMNVEV (reference sequence). The CDR3 bases that were read are TGTGCCAGCAGTTTAGCAGGGGGCTACGAG. This encodes CASSLAGGYE. The CDR3 in its entirety is CASSLAGGYEQYF.

This clone was counted many times. The read ends 3 residues before the CDR3 terminus; that terminus is restored from the germline J gene. This chain joins TRBV20-1 and TRBJ2-4, with 12 bases fitting TRBD2. V lost 1 base to trimming and J lost 7 bases; unmatched junction nucleotides: 5. CDR3 length equals 15 residues. CDR1 DFQATT and CDR2 SNEGSKA come from the germline V gene (reference sequence). The CDR3 bases that were read are TGCAGTGCTAGAGGACTAGCGGGAGACAGGAACATT. Its translation is CSARGLAGDRNI. The full CDR3 reads CSARGLAGDRNIQYF.

This clone was seen ten or more times. The read terminates 3 residues before the CDR3 end, so the remaining end is supplied by the germline J gene. V gene TRBV15 combines with J gene TRBJ2-5, with TRBD2 matching over 10 bases. V shed 3 bases and J 4 bases; nucleotides not matched to a gene: 8. The length of the CDR3 is 16 residues. Germline CDR1 and CDR2: LNHNV and YYDKDF (reference sequence). CDR3 protein: CATSSDLAGVLETQYF. Incomplete CDR3 DNA: TGTGCCACCAGCAGTGATCTAGCGGGAGTATTAGAGACC. The full variable domain, in which reference TRBV15 and TRBJ2-5 provide the parts outside the CDR3, is DAMVIQNPRYQVTQFGKPVTLSCSQTLNHNVMYWYQQKSSQAPKLLFHYYDKDFNNEADTPDNFQSRRPNTSFCFLDIRSPGLGDTAMYLCATSSDLAGVLETQYFGPGTRLLVL.

This clone was seen many times. The read comes to an end 3 residues before the CDR3 does, leaving the germline J gene to fill in the end. The V gene is TRBV12-3 or TRBV12-4, the J gene TRBJ2-5, with D possibly TRBD1 on 6 matching bases. The CDR3 totals 14 residues. Trimming took 4 bases from V and 4 from J, leaving 13 bases between them. Incomplete CDR3 DNA: TGTGCCAGCAGTTCGGCCTCCAGGGGAGAGACC. It translates to CASSSASRGET. The entire CDR3 is CASSSASRGETQYF.

This clone occurred many times. Read coverage stops 3 residues before the CDR3 terminus; the germline J gene supplies the remainder. The chain employs TRBV11-2 and TRBJ1-2; D not certain. Germline V CDR1 and CDR2: SGHAT, FQNNGV. The CDR3 is 14 amino acids. Trimming took off 1 base at V and 7 bases at J, with 13 bases between the two ends. CDR3 protein: CASSLAGRGSGYTF. The part of the CDR3 DNA that was read is TGTGCCAGCAGCTTAGCGGGTCGGGGTAGTGGC.

The table lists this clone with many counts. The DNA ends 3 residues before the CDR3 does, and the rest of the CDR3 is filled in from the germline J gene. The chain carries TRBV6-2 or TRBV6-3 and TRBJ2-2; perhaps TRBD1 as D (7 bases). Germline CDR1 is MNHEY and CDR2 is SVGEGT. The V end lost 2 bases, the J end lost 6 bases, and 10 bases lay between the germline ends. CDR3 size: 14 residues. The covered CDR3 bases are TGTGCCAGCAGTTACAGCAGGGGGGCCGGGGAG. This encodes CASSYSRGAGE. The entire CDR3 sequence reads CASSYSRGAGELFF.

This clone was detected ten times or more. From the germline J gene comes the end of the CDR3, since the read stops 3 residues before it. The rearrangement joins TRBV18 to TRBJ1-3; a possible D gene is TRBD1 (6 bases). Trimming left V 3 bases short and J 2 bases short, with 14 bases between. Germline CDR1 reads KGHSH; CDR2 reads LQKENI. The CDR3 loop spans 16 amino acids. This chain's CDR3 is CASSPPQGYTGNTIYF. The DNA read from the CDR3 is TGTGCCAGCTCACCGCCACAGGGATATACTGGAAACACC.

This clone was observed at least ten times. The read ends 3 residues shy of where the CDR3 ends; the end is completed using the germline J gene. This chain links TRBV5-1 with TRBJ2-3, with a tentative D call TRBD2 (5 bases). The CDR3 length is 14 residues. V dropped 4 bases and J dropped 2 bases, with 11 bases sitting between them. Germline CDR1 SGHRS, CDR2 YFSETQ. The CDR3 loop reads CASSQDSPTDTQYF. The covered CDR3 bases are TGCGCCAGCAGCCAGGACTCGCCCACAGATACG.

This clone was seen many times. The read finishes 3 residues shy of the CDR3 end, and the germline J gene is used to complete it. This chain links TRBV19 with TRBJ2-1, with 10 bases matching TRBD2. The V and J ends lost 4 bases and 9 bases, in that order; junction bases with no gene match: 15. This CDR3 has 17 residues. In germline, CDR1 is LNHDA, CDR2 SQIVND (reference sequence). CDR3: CASSNSGASGSKVEQFF. The sequenced part of the CDR3 DNA is TGTGCCAGTAGTAATAGTGGGGCTAGCGGGAGTAAGGTTGAG.

At least ten counts were recorded for this clone. The CDR3 end lies 3 residues beyond the end of the read and is filled in from the germline J gene. This rearrangement joins TRBV29-1 to TRBJ2-1; 12 nucleotides line up with TRBD2. V dropped 8 bases and J dropped 9; count of bases not matched to a gene: 8. This CDR3 is built from 13 residues. Germline V gene lookup returns CDR1 SQVTM and CDR2 ANQGSEA. The part of the CDR3 DNA that was read is TGCAGCTGGGGGATGACTAGCGGGAGTGAG. Protein sequence: CSWGMTSGSE. The entire CDR3 protein is CSWGMTSGSEQFF.

This clone was recorded many times. The read comes to an end 3 residues before the CDR3 does, leaving the germline J gene to fill in the end. The chain links TRBV18 to TRBJ2-5, with TRBD2 matching 7 bases. Looked up from germline, CDR1 is KGHSH and CDR2 is LQKENI. The V segment lost 4 bases and the J segment 5 bases; nucleotides outside the gene matches: 13. The CDR3 sequence is 16 residues long. The CDR3 bases that were read are TGTGCCAGCTCACGAACACTAGCGTCAAAAGGGGAGACC. Encoded protein: CASSRTLASKGET. The whole CDR3 sequence reads CASSRTLASKGETQYF.

This clone has only a few counts. A much larger clone lies one base from this, so it may be a read error. Read data end 3 residues before the CDR3 end; the end is taken from the germline J gene. Other DNA sequences within the sample encode an identical CDR3. The genes are TRBV6-1 and TRBJ1-1; 8 nucleotides agree with TRBD1. The V gene end was trimmed by 7 bases and the J gene end by 1 base; junction bases not matched to a gene: 8. The CDR3 length is 15 residues. Germline V gives CDR1 MNHNS, CDR2 SASEGT. The CDR3 DNA, read in part, is TGTGCCAGCACTGAGCAGGGGGCGAGGAACACTGAA. It translates to CASTEQGARNTE. The whole CDR3 protein is CASTEQGARNTEAFF.

This clone has ten or more counts. Read coverage stops 3 residues before the CDR3 terminus; the germline J gene supplies the remainder. The rearrangement joins TRBV5-1 to TRBJ2-1, with 15 bases matching TRBD2. This CDR3 region has 17 residues. With 6 bases clipped from V and 6 bases from J, the junction kept 10 bases outside the gene matches. Germline V gives CDR1 SGHRS, CDR2 YFSETQ. CDR3 sequence reads: CASTRGTSGRLGNEQFF. The DNA read from the CDR3 is TGCGCCAGCACCCGAGGGACTAGCGGGAGGTTGGGCAATGAG.

This clone was counted many times. The read finishes 3 residues shy of the CDR3 end, and the germline J gene is used to complete it. V is TRBV12-5 and J is TRBJ2-7, with 9 bases lining up with TRBD1. The germline CDR1 and CDR2 sequences are LGHNT and FRNRAP. The length of the CDR3 is 17 residues. Trimming at V came to 3 bases and at J to 2 bases, leaving 11 bases not matched to a gene. The sequenced part of the CDR3 DNA is TGTGCTAGTGGTTTACGAGTACAGGGGGCGCTGCCCTACGAG. Protein: CASGLRVQGALPYE. The full CDR3 reads CASGLRVQGALPYEQYF.

This clone was seen many times. The sequenced fragment ends 3 residues before the CDR3 boundary, so the rest is inferred from the germline J gene. The chain couples TRBV13 to TRBJ2-5; 10 nucleotides align to TRBD1. This CDR3 contains 14 residues. CDR1 and CDR2 (germline): PRHDT, FYEKMQ (reference sequence). After removal of 5 bases from V and 5 bases from J, the junction contained 5 bases not matched to a gene. CDR3 DNA, as far as it was read: TGTGCCAGCAGCCCGGGACAGGGGTACGAGACC. Translating gives CASSPGQGYET. The whole CDR3 sequence reads CASSPGQGYETQYF. The full variable domain, its missing parts supplied by reference TRBV13 and TRBJ2-5, is AAGVIQSPRHLIKEKRETATLKCYPIPRHDTVYWYQQGPGQDPQFLISFYEKMQSDKGSIPDRFSAQQFSDYHSELNMSSLELGDSALYFCASSPGQGYETQYFGPGTRLLVL.

Many counts were recorded for this clone. The read comes to an end 3 residues before the CDR3 does, leaving the germline J gene to fill in the end. The chain links TRBV15 to TRBJ2-1, with D possibly matching TRBD1 (6 bases). The CDR3 is made up of 13 amino acids. Germline CDR1 LNHNV, CDR2 YYDKDF (reference sequence). Deletions cut 1 base from V and 8 bases from J, with 9 bases between. CDR3 bases read: TGTGCCACCAGCAGAGGCGACAGGTATGAG. As protein: CATSRGDRYE. The whole CDR3 reads CATSRGDRYEQFF.

This clone came up many times. The CDR3 end falls 3 residues outside the read, so it is completed with the germline J gene. The chain employs TRBV7-3 and TRBJ2-5; 7 nucleotides line up with TRBD1. CDR1 and CDR2 from the germline V gene are SGHTA and FQGTGA. Trimming cost V 3 bases and J 4 bases; bases outside gene matches: 2. CDR3 length equals 13 residues. CDR3 DNA (partial): TGTGCCAGCAGCTTTAACAGGGGAGAGACC. Amino acids: CASSFNRGET. The CDR3 in full is CASSFNRGETQYF.

This clone was counted ten times or more. Partial CDR3 DNA: TGCAGCATTGGCAGCAGGGCAGGCGATAATGAAAAA. Protein sequence: CSIGSRAGDNEK. Given in full, the CDR3 is CSIGSRAGDNEKLFF. The chain has TRBV29-1 and TRBJ1-4; possible D gene TRBD1, 5 bases. Read coverage stops 3 residues before the CDR3 terminus; the germline J gene supplies the remainder. CDR1 is SQVTM and CDR2 is ANQGSEA in the germline V gene. The CDR3 length is 15 residues. V shed 8 bases and J shed 4 bases, with 20 bases lying between them.

This clone has at least ten counts. The read stops 3 residues short of the end of the CDR3; the missing end is completed from the germline J gene. The V gene is TRBV5-1, the J gene TRBJ2-2, with D hard to call. CDR1 and CDR2 from the germline V gene are SGHRS and YFSETQ. This CDR3 has 14 amino acids. The V end lost 4 bases, the J end lost 1 base, and 8 bases lay between the germline ends. Partial CDR3 DNA: TGCGCCAGCAGCGATTTACTGAACACCGGGGAG. Its protein product is CASSDLLNTGE. From start to end, the CDR3 is CASSDLLNTGELFF.

This clone was detected only a few times. The read finishes 3 residues shy of the CDR3 end, and the germline J gene is used to complete it. V and J are TRBV11-2 and TRBJ1-2; D is possibly TRBD1 (6 bases). Germline V gene lookup returns CDR1 SGHAT and CDR2 FQNNGV. Trimming left V 4 bases short and J 5 bases short, with 17 bases between. The CDR3 consists of 15 residues. The DNA read from the CDR3 is TGTGCCAGCAGCTCGCTACAGGGATCCTGGTATGGC. Protein sequence: CASSSLQGSWYG. The full CDR3 is CASSSLQGSWYGYTF.

This clone occurred many times. Here the CDR3 reads CSAGGGGGGRAYEQYF. The part of the CDR3 DNA that was read is TGCAGTGCTGGGGGGGGAGGTGGCGGGAGGGCCTACGAG. This chain links TRBV20-1 with TRBJ2-7, with 9 bases lining up with TRBD2. The missing CDR3 end, 3 residues past where the read stops, is filled in from the germline J gene. The CDR3 contains 16 residues. The germline CDR1 and CDR2 sequences are DFQATT and SNEGSKA (reference sequence). Trimming cost V 5 bases and J 2 bases; bases outside gene matches: 13.

This clone was seen ten or more times. The CDR3 extends 3 residues past the end of the read, so its final part is completed from the germline J gene. The chain is built from TRBV5-6 and TRBJ2-1; D not resolved. The germline V gene encodes CDR1 SGHDT and CDR2 YYEEEE. Trimming removed 4 bases at V and 1 base at J, with 9 bases between. The CDR3 runs to 14 residues. The DNA read from the CDR3 is TGTGCCAGCAGCCAAAGGTTATCCTACAATGAG. It yields the protein CASSQRLSYNE. The CDR3 in its entirety is CASSQRLSYNEQFF.

This clone showed up many times. With the read ending 3 residues before the CDR3 end, the germline J gene is used to fill in that end. This chain links TRBV9 with TRBJ2-2, with D hard to call. The germline CDR1 and CDR2 sequences are SGDLS and YYNGEE. The V gene lost 0 bases and the J gene lost 7 bases, with 7 bases spanning the gap. The CDR3 totals 13 residues. CDR3 DNA (partial): TGTGCCAGCAGCGTAGAGTTGCGCGGGGAG. Its protein product is CASSVELRGE. The CDR3 in its entirety is CASSVELRGELFF.